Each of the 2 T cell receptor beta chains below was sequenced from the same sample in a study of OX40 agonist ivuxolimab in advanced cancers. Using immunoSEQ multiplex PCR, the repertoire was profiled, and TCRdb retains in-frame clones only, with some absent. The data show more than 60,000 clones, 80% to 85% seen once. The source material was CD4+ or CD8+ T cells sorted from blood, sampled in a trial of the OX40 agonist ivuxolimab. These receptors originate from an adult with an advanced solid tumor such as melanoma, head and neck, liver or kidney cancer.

Here the CDR3 reads CASSLGAHEETQYF. The CDR3 DNA reads TGCGCCAGCAGCTTGGGGGCGCATGAAGAGACCCAGTACTTC. This sequence joins TRBV5-1 and TRBJ2-5; D is undetermined. Trimming shortened V by 0 bases and J by 3 bases, and 9 bases separated the two germline ends. The CDR3 is made up of 14 amino acids. Germline assignment: CDR1 SGHRS and CDR2 YFSETQ.

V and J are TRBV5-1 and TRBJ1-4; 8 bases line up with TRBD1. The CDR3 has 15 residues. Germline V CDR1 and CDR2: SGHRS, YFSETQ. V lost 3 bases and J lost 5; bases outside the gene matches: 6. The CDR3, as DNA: TGCGCCAGCAGCTGGGGGGACAGGCAGAATGAAAAACTGTTTTTT. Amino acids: CASSWGDRQNEKLFF. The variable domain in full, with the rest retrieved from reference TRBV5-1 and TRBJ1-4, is KAGVTQTPRYLIKTRGQQVTLSCSPISGHRSVSWYQQTPGQGLQFLFEYFSETQRNKGNFPGRFSGRQFSNSRSEMNVSTLELGDSALYLCASSWGDRQNEKLFFGSGTQLSVL.